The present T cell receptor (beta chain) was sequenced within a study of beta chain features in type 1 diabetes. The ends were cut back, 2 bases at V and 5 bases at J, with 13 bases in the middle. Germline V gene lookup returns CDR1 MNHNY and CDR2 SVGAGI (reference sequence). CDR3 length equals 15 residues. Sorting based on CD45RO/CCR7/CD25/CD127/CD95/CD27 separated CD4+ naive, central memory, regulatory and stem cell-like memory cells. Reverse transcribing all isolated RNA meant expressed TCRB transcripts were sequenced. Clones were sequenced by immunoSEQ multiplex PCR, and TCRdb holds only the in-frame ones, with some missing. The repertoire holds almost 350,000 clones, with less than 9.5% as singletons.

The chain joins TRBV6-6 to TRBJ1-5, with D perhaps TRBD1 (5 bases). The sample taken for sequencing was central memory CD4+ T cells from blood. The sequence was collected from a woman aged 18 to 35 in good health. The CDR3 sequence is CASSYGSGWDQPQHF. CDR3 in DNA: TGTGCCAGCAGTTACGGGTCAGGGTGGGATCAGCCCCAGCATTTT.